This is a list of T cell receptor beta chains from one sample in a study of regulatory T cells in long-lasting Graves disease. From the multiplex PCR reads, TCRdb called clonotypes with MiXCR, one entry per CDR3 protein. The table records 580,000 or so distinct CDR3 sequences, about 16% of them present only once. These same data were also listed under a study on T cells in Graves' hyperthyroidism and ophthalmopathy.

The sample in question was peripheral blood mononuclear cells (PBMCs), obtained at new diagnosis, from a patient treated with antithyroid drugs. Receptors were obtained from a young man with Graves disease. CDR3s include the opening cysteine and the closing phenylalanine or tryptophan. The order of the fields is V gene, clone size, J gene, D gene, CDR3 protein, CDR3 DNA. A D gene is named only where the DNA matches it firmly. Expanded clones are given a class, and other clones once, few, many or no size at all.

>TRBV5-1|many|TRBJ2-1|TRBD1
CASSRTGTGKEQFF
TGCGCCAGCAGCAGGACCGGGACAGGGAAGGAGCAGTTCTTC
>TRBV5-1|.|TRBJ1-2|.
CASSLAAPGAVTNYGYTF
TGCGCCAGCAGCTTGGCCGCCCCCGGGGCCGTAACTAACTATGGCTACACCTTC
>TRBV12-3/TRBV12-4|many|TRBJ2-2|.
CASSLGSANTGELFF
TGTGCCAGCAGTTTGGGTAGCGCGAACACCGGGGAGCTGTTTTTT
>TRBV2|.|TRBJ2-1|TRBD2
CASSSPDSGRINEQFF
TGTGCCAGCAGCAGCCCTGACAGCGGGAGGATCAATGAGCAGTTCTTC
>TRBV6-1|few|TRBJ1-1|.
CASGLFRGVEAFF
TGTGCCAGCGGACTCTTTAGGGGAGTGGAAGCTTTCTTT
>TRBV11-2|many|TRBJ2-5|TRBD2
CASTLSRSGRGETQYF
TGTGCCAGCACACTATCTCGAAGCGGGAGGGGCGAGACCCAGTACTTT
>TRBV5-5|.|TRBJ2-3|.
CASSLARPRVSTDTQYF
TGTGCCAGCAGCTTGGCGCGACCCAGAGTCAGCACAGATACGCAGTATTTT
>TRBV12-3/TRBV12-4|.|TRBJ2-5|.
CASSFPQETQCF
TGTGCCAGCAGTTTCCCCCAAGAGACCCAGTGCTTC
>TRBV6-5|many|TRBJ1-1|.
CASSYSQLTEAFF
TGTGCCAGCAGTTATAGTCAGTTGACTGAAGCTTTCTTT
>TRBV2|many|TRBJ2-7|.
CASSQTGTALPGTSYEQYF
TGTGCCAGCAGCCAAACCGGGACGGCGCTCCCCGGGACCTCCTACGAGCAGTACTTC
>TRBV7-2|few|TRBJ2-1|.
CASSLEWGPYNEQFF
TGTGCCAGCAGCTTAGAGTGGGGCCCGTACAATGAGCAGTTCTTC
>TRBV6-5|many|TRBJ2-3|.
CASSSRRMADTQYF
TGTGCCAGCAGTTCCCGACGCATGGCAGATACGCAGTATTTT
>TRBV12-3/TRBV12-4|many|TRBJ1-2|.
CASSLGREDYGYTF
TGTGCCAGCAGTTTAGGCAGGGAGGACTATGGCTACACCTTC
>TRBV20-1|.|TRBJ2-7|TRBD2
CSARDRIAGAGEQYF
TGCAGTGCTAGAGATCGAATAGCGGGAGCGGGTGAGCAGTACTTC